One and the same sample provided the 30 T cell receptor beta chains below, sequenced in a study of T cells in Graves' hyperthyroidism and ophthalmopathy. Researchers took RNA transcripts and amplified the TCR beta CDR3 regions from them. The HTBI primer set drove a first-round RT-PCR of the TCR CDR3. TCRdb re-called the multiplex PCR reads through MiXCR, storing one row per CDR3 protein. The profile shows about 600,000 distinct CDR3 sequences, roughly 15% of them singletons. Sequencing was done on a sample of blood. All receptors derive from a woman in her thirties or forties with Graves' ophthalmopathy.

This clonotype was detected many times. The V gene is TRBV5-1, the J gene TRBJ2-7; TRBD2 matches at 7 bases. Trimming removed 0 bases from V and 1 base from J; junction bases left unmatched: 4. The CDR3 is made up of 15 amino acids. Germline assignment: CDR1 SGHRS and CDR2 YFSETQ. CDR3 sequence reads: CASSLGGTTSYEQYF. CDR3 DNA sequence: TGCGCCAGCAGCTTGGGTGGGACTACTTCCTACGAGCAGTACTTC.

In its sample, this clonotype was seen a few times. This sequence joins TRBV12-3 or TRBV12-4 and TRBJ1-2; no definite D call. The CDR3 totals 13 residues. Trimming took 4 bases from V and 5 from J, leaving 11 bases between them. The chain's CDR3 is CASSSYQTYGYTF. The CDR3 bases are TGTGCCAGCAGTTCCTACCAGACGTATGGCTACACCTTC.

There are many counts of this clonotype. The genes are TRBV24-1 and TRBJ1-1; TRBD1 matches 7 bases. Germline trimming cut 0 bases from V and 4 bases from J; bases unmatched to any gene: 1. The V gene's germline CDR1 is KGHDR and CDR2 SFDVKD. This CDR3 has 14 residues. CDR3 residues: CATSDLRDSTEAFF. For the CDR3, the DNA is TGTGCCACCAGTGATTTGCGGGACAGCACTGAAGCTTTCTTT.

The V gene is TRBV2, the J gene TRBJ2-2; D is possibly TRBD1 (6 bases). The CDR3 has 16 residues. In germline, CDR1 is SNHLY, CDR2 FYNNEI. V was clipped by 1 base and J by 0 bases, with 9 bases between them. In DNA form, the CDR3 reads TGTGCCAGCAGTGAAGACAGGGCGCCGAACACCGGGGAGCTGTTTTTT. Translated, it gives CASSEDRAPNTGELFF.

This clonotype was observed a few times. V usage is TRBV19 and J usage is TRBJ2-7; a weak D match, TRBD1 (5 bases). Germline V gives CDR1 LNHDA, CDR2 SQIVND (reference sequence). There are 12 residues in the CDR3. The V and J ends lost 8 bases and 2 bases respectively, with 10 bases between them. The chain's CDR3 is CASGDSPYEQYF. The CDR3 DNA reads as TGTGCCAGTGGCGACAGCCCCTACGAGCAGTACTTC. Looking up the rest from reference TRBV19 and TRBJ2-7 gives the full variable domain: DGGITQSPKYLFRKEGQNVTLSCEQNLNHDAMYWYRQDPGQGLRLIYYSQIVNDFQKGDIAEGYSVSREKKESFPLTVTSAQKNPTAFYLCASGDSPYEQYFGPGTRLTVT.

The sample holds one count of this clonotype. A single base separates this from a much larger clone, so it may be a read error. This rearrangement joins TRBV20-1 to TRBJ2-1, with 13 positions matching TRBD2. The V segment lost 0 bases and the J segment 7 bases; nucleotides outside the gene matches: 12. The CDR3 has 18 residues. Per germline, CDR1 DFQATT and CDR2 SNEGSKA (reference sequence). The CDR3 DNA reads as TGCAGTGCTAGAGATACCGGAGGGACTAGCGGGAATGTTAATGAGCAGTTCTTC. Translation gives CSARDTGGTSGNVNEQFF.

Concerning this clonotype itself: This may stem from a read error, because a much larger clone lies one nucleotide away. This rearrangement joins TRBV27 to TRBJ2-7, with D possibly matching TRBD1 (6 bases). CDR1 and CDR2 from the germline V gene are MNHEY and SMNVEV (reference sequence). The CDR3 spans 14 residues. The CDR3 is CASCFSDRSYEQYF. In DNA, the CDR3 is TGTGCCAGCTGTTTTTCGGACAGATCCTACGAGCAGTACTTC.

The CDR3 nucleotides are TGCAGTGCTAGAGGGGCAGGGGAGAATTCACCCCTCCACTTT. Translation gives CSARGAGENSPLHF. V usage is TRBV20-1 and J usage is TRBJ1-6; possible D gene TRBD1, 6 bases. V was pared by 1 base and J by 7 bases, with 11 bases between. This CDR3 is 14 amino acids long. Per the germline V gene, CDR1 is DFQATT and CDR2 is SNEGSKA (reference sequence).

This clonotype has only a few counts. The gene calls are TRBV20-1 and TRBJ1-2, with D perhaps TRBD1 (6 bases). Germline CDR1 and CDR2: DFQATT and SNEGSKA (reference sequence). This CDR3 region has 14 residues. The CDR3 bases are TGCAGGCCCGGGGGCGGGGGGGTGGCTGATGGCTACACCTTC. Translated, it gives CRPGGGGVADGYTF.

V and J are TRBV5-1 and TRBJ2-1, with D maybe TRBD2 (6 bases). CDR3 length: 16 residues. V lost 0 bases to trimming and J lost 2 bases, with 12 bases between them. Per germline, CDR1 SGHRS and CDR2 YFSETQ. The CDR3 DNA is TGCGCCAGCAGCTTGGAGGTAGCGGAGCCCTACAATGAGCAGTTCTTC. Its protein product is CASSLEVAEPYNEQFF.

At least ten counts were recorded for this clonotype. The J gene is TRBJ2-7, the V gene TRBV28, with 7 nucleotides matching TRBD1. From germline, CDR1 is MDHEN and CDR2 SYDVKM. Germline trimming cut 3 bases from V and 11 bases from J; bases unmatched to any gene: 13. CDR3 length equals 14 residues. CDR3: CASSFETGYRGKYF. The CDR3 nucleotides are TGTGCCAGCAGTTTCGAGACAGGGTATAGGGGCAAGTACTTC.

This clonotype was seen only a few times. The chain is built from TRBV6-1 and TRBJ1-1; 10 bases agree with TRBD1. The CDR3 covers 13 residues. Germline V gene sequence: CDR1 MNHNS, CDR2 SASEGT. V dropped 7 bases and J dropped 7; count of bases not matched to a gene: 6. CDR3 sequence: CASTRQGADEAFF. CDR3 DNA: TGTGCCAGCACTAGACAGGGGGCGGATGAAGCTTTCTTT.

Many counts were recorded for this clonotype. This chain links TRBV10-3 with TRBJ1-1, with a tentative D call TRBD1 (6 bases). The CDR3 is 14 residues long. Germline V gene lookup returns CDR1 ENHRY and CDR2 SYGVKD. V was cut by 5 bases and J by 7 bases, with 17 bases left in between. This chain's CDR3 is CAISRDPGESEAFF. CDR3 bases: TGTGCCATCAGTCGAGACCCAGGGGAAAGTGAAGCTTTCTTT.

This clonotype was picked up many times. V is TRBV5-1 and J is TRBJ2-7; 7 positions agree with TRBD2. From germline, CDR1 is SGHRS and CDR2 YFSETQ. This CDR3 is 13 amino acids long. V gave up 3 bases and J gave up 7 bases; unmatched junction bases: 7. CDR3 nucleotides: TGCGCCAGCAGCTACCTCGGGGGGAGGGAGCAGTACTTC. As protein: CASSYLGGREQYF.

This clonotype occurred many times. This chain joins TRBV29-1 and TRBJ1-1; a weak D match, TRBD1 (5 bases). The V gene lost 3 bases and the J gene lost 0 bases, with 23 bases spanning the gap. The germline V gene encodes CDR1 SQVTM and CDR2 ANQGSEA. The CDR3 loop spans 18 amino acids. The CDR3 region is CSVDPPGTANLMNTEAFF. The CDR3 DNA is TGCAGCGTTGACCCACCCGGGACCGCCAACTTAATGAACACTGAAGCTTTCTTT.

This clonotype was seen repeatedly, ten times or more. The chain uses TRBV28 and TRBJ2-1; D is unclear. The germline gives CDR1 MDHEN, CDR2 SYDVKM. V was trimmed by 4 bases and J by 12 bases, leaving 19 bases between them. The CDR3 spans 14 residues. The CDR3 loop reads CASSSTDSLLRQFF. Written as DNA, the CDR3 is TGTGCCAGCAGTTCCACCGACTCTCTACTTAGGCAGTTCTTC.

This clonotype was counted at least ten times. The chain carries TRBV30 and TRBJ2-1; a possible D gene is TRBD1 (5 bases). There are 11 residues in the CDR3. Germline CDR1 is GTSNPN and CDR2 is SVGIG (reference sequence). V was trimmed by 5 bases and J by 7 bases, leaving 9 bases between them. CDR3 nucleotide sequence: TGTGCCTGGGCCAGGGATAATGAGCAGTTCTTC. Residues: CAWARDNEQFF.

This clonotype was counted ten times or more. The chain uses TRBV6-6 and TRBJ1-1, with a possible D match to TRBD1 (5 bases). The CDR3 has 15 amino acids. Between the trimmed V and J ends, which lost 2 bases and 0 bases, there was a span of 10 bases. Germline assignment: CDR1 MNHNY and CDR2 SVGAGI (reference sequence). CDR3 amino acids: CASSYGHILNTEAFF. CDR3 nucleotide sequence: TGTGCCAGCAGTTACGGACACATCTTGAACACTGAAGCTTTCTTT.

Ten or more counts support this clonotype. This chain uses TRBV12-3 or TRBV12-4 with TRBJ2-7; 8 bases map to TRBD2. This CDR3 comprises 13 residues. The V and J ends lost 2 bases and 6 bases, in that order; junction bases with no gene match: 3. CDR3 in DNA: TGTGCCAGCAGTTTACGGGAGGGCCGCGAGCAGTACTTC. Translation gives CASSLREGREQYF.

This clonotype has at least ten counts. V gene TRBV28 combines with J gene TRBJ1-2, with D perhaps TRBD1 (6 bases). The CDR3 is 15 amino acids. V gave up 5 bases and J gave up 7 bases, with 20 bases separating them. Germline V gene data show CDR1 as MDHEN and CDR2 as SYDVKM. The DNA of the CDR3 is TGTGCCAGCAGTCCCGGCGGGCAGGGACATAGTGGCTACACCTTC. Encoded protein: CASSPGGQGHSGYTF.

V is TRBV5-1 and J is TRBJ2-7, with D tentatively TRBD1 or TRBD2 (5 bases each). CDR3 length: 12 amino acids. Deletions cut 4 bases from V and 8 bases from J, with 13 bases between. The germline gives CDR1 SGHRS, CDR2 YFSETQ. CDR3 DNA: TGCGCCAGCAGCCCACCGGGGCCTCAGCAGTACTTC. Protein: CASSPPGPQQYF.

There are many counts of this clonotype. The V and J genes are TRBV11-2 and TRBJ1-4, with 10 bases matching TRBD1. CDR3 size: 16 residues. The J segment lost 3 bases and the V segment lost 5 bases, leaving 6 bases of the junction unmatched. Per germline, CDR1 SGHAT and CDR2 FQNNGV. The CDR3 DNA follows: TGTGCCAGCAGCGCCGGGGACAGGGGAGCTAATGAAAAACTGTTTTTT. Protein sequence: CASSAGDRGANEKLFF. Using reference TRBV11-2 and TRBJ1-4 for the parts outside the CDR3, the full variable domain is EAGVAQSPRYKIIEKRQSVAFWCNPISGHATLYWYQQILGQGPKLLIQFQNNGVVDDSQLPKDRFSAERLKGVDSTLKIQPAKLEDSAVYLCASSAGDRGANEKLFFGSGTQLSVL.

This clonotype was detected many times. The chain is built from TRBV6-1 and TRBJ2-3; tentative D call: TRBD2 (5 bases). CDR3 length: 13 residues. Germline V CDR1 and CDR2: MNHNS, SASEGT. Trimming left V 7 bases short and J 4 bases short, with 12 bases between. CDR3 protein: CASKEGLADTQYF. CDR3 sequence (DNA): TGTGCCAGCAAAGAGGGCCTTGCAGATACGCAGTATTTT.

This clonotype showed up many times. The chain links TRBV7-9 to TRBJ2-7; D is perhaps TRBD2 (5 bases). V was shortened by 5 bases and J by 2 bases, with 10 bases between the two germline ends. CDR1 and CDR2 from the germline V gene are SEHNR and FQNEAQ (reference sequence). The CDR3 covers 13 residues. The CDR3 reads CASSRQTTYEQYF. The CDR3 DNA sequence: TGTGCCAGCAGCAGGCAGACTACCTACGAGCAGTACTTC.

This clonotype occurred many times. The J gene is TRBJ2-3, the V gene TRBV6-1; TRBD2 is a possible D gene (6 bases). The V gene's germline CDR1 is MNHNS and CDR2 SASEGT. The CDR3 is 16 residues long. Deletions cut 4 bases from V and 1 base from J, with 15 bases between. This CDR3 reads CASSGMLATGTDTQYF. CDR3 DNA sequence: TGTGCCAGCAGTGGGATGCTAGCGACCGGCACAGATACGCAGTATTTT.

This clonotype was seen many times. The J gene is TRBJ2-1, the V gene TRBV5-8; TRBD1 aligns across 7 bases. Trimming at V came to 1 base and at J to 6 bases, leaving 10 bases not matched to a gene. CDR1 and CDR2 from the germline V gene are SGHTS and YDEGEE. There are 16 residues in the CDR3. CDR3 DNA: TGTGCCAGCAGCTTGAAGGCGCCGGGACAGCTCAATGAGCAGTTCTTC. This translates into CASSLKAPGQLNEQFF.

This clonotype was detected ten times or more. The DNA of the CDR3 is TGCGCCAGCAGCCAATTTAGCGTCCTGGAGACCCAGTACTTC. As protein: CASSQFSVLETQYF. The rearrangement joins TRBV4-1 to TRBJ2-5, with a tentative D call TRBD2 (5 bases). V was pared by 2 bases and J by 5 bases, with 12 bases between. This CDR3 has 14 amino acids. The V gene's germline CDR1 is MGHRA and CDR2 YSYEKL.

This clonotype came up a few times. The V and J genes are TRBV27 and TRBJ2-7, with a tentative D call TRBD1 (7 bases). Per germline, CDR1 MNHEY and CDR2 SMNVEV (reference sequence). V was clipped by 6 bases and J by 4 bases, with 13 bases between them. The CDR3 covers 13 residues. The CDR3 region is CASSGGTEYEQYF. DNA of the CDR3: TGTGCCAGCAGCGGCGGGACAGAGTACGAGCAGTACTTC.

This clonotype was seen only a few times. The chain employs TRBV12-5 and TRBJ2-1, with 8 bases identical to TRBD2. V was clipped by 2 bases and J by 8 bases; unmatched bases: 14. The length of the CDR3 is 17 residues. Germline assignment: CDR1 LGHNT and CDR2 FRNRAP. This CDR3 is CASGLRLAGSSGYEQFF. The CDR3 bases are TGTGCTAGTGGTTTGAGGCTAGCGGGTAGTTCCGGGTATGAGCAGTTCTTC.

In this sample, this clonotype turned up many times. The J gene is TRBJ1-1, the V gene TRBV2, with D unresolved. The germline V gene encodes CDR1 SNHLY and CDR2 FYNNEI. Trimming stripped 4 bases from V and 1 base from J, with 7 bases between. CDR3 size: 13 residues. Written as DNA, the CDR3 is TGTGCCAGCAGTGCAGACACGAACACTGAAGCTTTCTTT. Translated, it gives CASSADTNTEAFF.